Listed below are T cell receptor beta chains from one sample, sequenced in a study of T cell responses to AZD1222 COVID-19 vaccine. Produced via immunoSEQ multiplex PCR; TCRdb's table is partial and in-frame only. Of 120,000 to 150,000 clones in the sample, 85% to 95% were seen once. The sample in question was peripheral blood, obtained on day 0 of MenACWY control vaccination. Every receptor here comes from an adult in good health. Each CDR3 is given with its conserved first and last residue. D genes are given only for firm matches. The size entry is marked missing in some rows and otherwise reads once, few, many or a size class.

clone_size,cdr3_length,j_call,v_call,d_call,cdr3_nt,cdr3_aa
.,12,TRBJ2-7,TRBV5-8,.,TGTGCCAACCTTAGAGGGTCCTACGAGCAGTACTTC,CANLRGSYEQYF
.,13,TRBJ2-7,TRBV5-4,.,TGTGCCAGCAGCTTGCGGGGGCTCGACGAGCAGTACTTC,CASSLRGLDEQYF
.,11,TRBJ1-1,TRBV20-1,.,TGCAGTGCTAGAGACGTCCTCGTAGCTTTCTTT,CSARDVLVAFF
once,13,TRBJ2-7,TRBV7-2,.,TGTGCCAGCAGCTTTTCACTGGAGGGCGAGCAGTACTTC,CASSFSLEGEQYF
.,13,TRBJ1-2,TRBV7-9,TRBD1,TGTGCCAGCAGCCAACAGGGGGCTGAGGGCTACACCTTC,CASSQQGAEGYTF
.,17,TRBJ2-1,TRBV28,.,TGTGCCAGCAGTTCCACAGGATGGATTGAGGAATACAATGAGCAGTTCTTC,CASSSTGWIEEYNEQFF
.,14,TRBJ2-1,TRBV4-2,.,TGTGCCAGCAGCCCCCGCGGGGAATACAATGAGCAGTTCTTC,CASSPRGEYNEQFF
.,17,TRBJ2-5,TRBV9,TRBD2,TGTGCCAGCAGCGTAGAGCAGGCGGGGGGATACCAAGAGACCCAGTACTTC,CASSVEQAGGYQETQYF
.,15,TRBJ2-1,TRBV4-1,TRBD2,TGCGCCAGCAGACCCACTAGCGGGGGGGCCGATGAGCAGTTCTTC,CASRPTSGGADEQFF
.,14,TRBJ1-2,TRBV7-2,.,TGTGCCAGCAGCTTAGATCTGGGGTTGGATGGCTACACCTTC,CASSLDLGLDGYTF
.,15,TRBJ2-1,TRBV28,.,TGTGCCACCAAGGGAAGTAGCGGAGCCTACAATGAGCAGTTCTTC,CATKGSSGAYNEQFF